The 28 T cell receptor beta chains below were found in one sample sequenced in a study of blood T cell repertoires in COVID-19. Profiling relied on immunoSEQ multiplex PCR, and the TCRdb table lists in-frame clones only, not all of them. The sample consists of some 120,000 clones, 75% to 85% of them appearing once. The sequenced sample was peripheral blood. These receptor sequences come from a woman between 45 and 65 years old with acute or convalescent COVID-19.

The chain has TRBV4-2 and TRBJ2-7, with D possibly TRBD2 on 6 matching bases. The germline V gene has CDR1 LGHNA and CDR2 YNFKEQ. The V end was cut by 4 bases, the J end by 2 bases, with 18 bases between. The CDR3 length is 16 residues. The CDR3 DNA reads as TGTGCCAGCAGCCCCAAACTAGCCCTGGACACCTACGAGCAGTACTTC. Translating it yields CASSPKLALDTYEQYF.

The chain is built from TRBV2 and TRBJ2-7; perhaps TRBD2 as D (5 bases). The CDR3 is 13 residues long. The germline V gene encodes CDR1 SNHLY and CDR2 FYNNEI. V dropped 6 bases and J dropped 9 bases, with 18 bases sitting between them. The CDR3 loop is CASRVEVWHGQYF. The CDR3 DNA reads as TGTGCCAGCAGAGTGGAGGTGTGGCACGGGCAGTACTTC.

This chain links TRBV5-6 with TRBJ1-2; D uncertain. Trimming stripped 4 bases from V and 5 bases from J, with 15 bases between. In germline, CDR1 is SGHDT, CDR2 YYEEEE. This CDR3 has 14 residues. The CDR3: CASSRHATVYGYTF. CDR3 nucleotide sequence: TGTGCCAGCAGCCGTCATGCTACGGTATATGGCTACACCTTC.

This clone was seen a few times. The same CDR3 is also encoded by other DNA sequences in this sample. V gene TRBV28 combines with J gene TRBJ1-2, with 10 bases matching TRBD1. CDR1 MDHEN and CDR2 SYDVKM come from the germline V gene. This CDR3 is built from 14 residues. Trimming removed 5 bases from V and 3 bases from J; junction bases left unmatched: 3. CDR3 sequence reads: CASSGTGEDYGYTF. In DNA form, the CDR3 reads TGTGCCAGCAGTGGGACAGGGGAAGACTATGGCTACACCTTC.

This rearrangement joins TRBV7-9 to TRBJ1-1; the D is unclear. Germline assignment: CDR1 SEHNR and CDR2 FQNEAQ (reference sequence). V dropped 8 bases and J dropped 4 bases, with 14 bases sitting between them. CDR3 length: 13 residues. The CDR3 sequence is CASEVGEGTEAFF. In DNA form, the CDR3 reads TGTGCCAGCGAAGTGGGCGAAGGCACTGAAGCTTTCTTT.

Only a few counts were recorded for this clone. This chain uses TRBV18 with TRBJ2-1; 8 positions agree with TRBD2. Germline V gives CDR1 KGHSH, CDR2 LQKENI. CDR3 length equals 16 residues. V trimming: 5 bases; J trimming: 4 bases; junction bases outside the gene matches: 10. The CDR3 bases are TGTGCCAGCTCATCGACACTAGCGGCCTTATACAATGAGCAGTTCTTC. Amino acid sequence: CASSSTLAALYNEQFF.

The CDR3 loop is CASSLVAGGSGYTF. CDR3 nucleotide sequence: TGTGCCAGCAGCTTAGTCGCAGGGGGCAGTGGCTACACCTTC. The rearrangement links TRBV7-9 to TRBJ1-2, with 8 bases matching TRBD1. This CDR3 spans 14 amino acids. Germline trimming cut 1 base from V and 7 bases from J; bases unmatched to any gene: 5. The V gene's germline CDR1 is SEHNR and CDR2 FQNEAQ (reference sequence).

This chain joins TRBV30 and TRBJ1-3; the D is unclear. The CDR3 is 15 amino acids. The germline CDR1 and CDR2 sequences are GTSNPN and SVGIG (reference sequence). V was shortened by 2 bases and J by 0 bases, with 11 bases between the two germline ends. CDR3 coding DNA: TGTGCCTGGAGTCCACAGTTAATCTCTGGAAACACCATATATTTT. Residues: CAWSPQLISGNTIYF.

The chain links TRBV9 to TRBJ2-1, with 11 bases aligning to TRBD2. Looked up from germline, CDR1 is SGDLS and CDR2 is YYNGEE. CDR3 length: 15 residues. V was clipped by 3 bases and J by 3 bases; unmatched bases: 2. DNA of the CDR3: TGTGCCAGCAGCGGGGGGACTAGCGGCTACAATGAGCAGTTCTTC. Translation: CASSGGTSGYNEQFF.

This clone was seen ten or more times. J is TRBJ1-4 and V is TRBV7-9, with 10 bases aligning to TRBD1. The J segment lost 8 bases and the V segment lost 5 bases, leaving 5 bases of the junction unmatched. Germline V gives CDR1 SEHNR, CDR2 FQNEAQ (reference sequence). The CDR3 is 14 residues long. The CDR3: CASSRGQGLEKLFF. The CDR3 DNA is TGTGCCAGCAGCCGGGGACAGGGGTTGGAAAAACTGTTTTTT.

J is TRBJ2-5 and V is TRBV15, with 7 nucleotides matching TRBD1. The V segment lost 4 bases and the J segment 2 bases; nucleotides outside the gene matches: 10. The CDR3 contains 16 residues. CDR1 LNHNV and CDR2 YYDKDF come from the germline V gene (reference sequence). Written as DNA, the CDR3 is TGTGCCACCAGCATCGGCAGGGGCAGGGGGCAAGAGACCCAGTACTTC. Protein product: CATSIGRGRGQETQYF.

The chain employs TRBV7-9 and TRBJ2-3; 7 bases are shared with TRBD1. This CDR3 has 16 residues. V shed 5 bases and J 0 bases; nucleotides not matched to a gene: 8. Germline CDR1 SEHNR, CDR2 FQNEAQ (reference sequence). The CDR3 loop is CASSKNRGTSTDTQYF. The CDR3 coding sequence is TGTGCCAGCAGCAAAAACAGGGGAACTAGCACAGATACGCAGTATTTT.

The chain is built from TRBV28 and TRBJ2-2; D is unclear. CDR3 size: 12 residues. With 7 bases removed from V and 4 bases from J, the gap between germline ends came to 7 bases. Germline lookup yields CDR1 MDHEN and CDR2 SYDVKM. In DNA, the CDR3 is TGTGCCAGCACCCTTCCCACCGGGGAGCTGTTTTTT. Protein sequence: CASTLPTGELFF. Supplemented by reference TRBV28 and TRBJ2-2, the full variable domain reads DVKVTQSSRYLVKRTGEKVFLECVQDMDHENMFWYRQDPGLGLRLIYFSYDVKMKEKGDIPEGYSVSREKKERFSLILESASTNQTSMYLCASTLPTGELFFGEGSRLTVL.

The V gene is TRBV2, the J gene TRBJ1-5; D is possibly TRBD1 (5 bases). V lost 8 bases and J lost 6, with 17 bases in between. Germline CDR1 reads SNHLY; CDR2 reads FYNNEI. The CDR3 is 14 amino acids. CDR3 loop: CASARGGAGQPQHF. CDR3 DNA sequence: TGTGCCAGCGCCCGAGGCGGGGCCGGTCAGCCCCAGCATTTT.

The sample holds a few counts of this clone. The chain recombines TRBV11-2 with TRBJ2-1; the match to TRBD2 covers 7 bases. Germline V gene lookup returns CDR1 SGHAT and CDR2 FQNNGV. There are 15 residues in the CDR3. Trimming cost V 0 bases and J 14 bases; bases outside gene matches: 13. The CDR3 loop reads CASSLDGVRGSNEFF. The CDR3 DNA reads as TGTGCCAGCAGCTTAGACGGGGTTCGCGGGAGTAACGAGTTCTTC.

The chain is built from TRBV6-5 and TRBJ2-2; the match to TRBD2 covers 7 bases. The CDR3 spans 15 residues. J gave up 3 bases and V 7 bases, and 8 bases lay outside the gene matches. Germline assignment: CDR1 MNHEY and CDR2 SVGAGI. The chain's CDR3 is CASNMGGLYTGELFF. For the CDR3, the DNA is TGTGCCAGCAACATGGGGGGGTTATACACCGGGGAGCTGTTTTTT.

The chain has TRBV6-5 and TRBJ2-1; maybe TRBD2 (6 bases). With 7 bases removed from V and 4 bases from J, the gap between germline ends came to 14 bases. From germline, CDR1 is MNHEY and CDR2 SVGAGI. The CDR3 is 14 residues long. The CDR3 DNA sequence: TGTGCCAGCAAGAGACTAGACACGTACAATGAGCAGTTCTTC. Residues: CASKRLDTYNEQFF.

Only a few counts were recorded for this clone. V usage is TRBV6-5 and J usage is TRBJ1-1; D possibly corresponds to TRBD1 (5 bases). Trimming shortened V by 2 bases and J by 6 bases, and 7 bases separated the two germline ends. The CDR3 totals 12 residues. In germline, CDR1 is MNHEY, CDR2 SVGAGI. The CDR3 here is CASSYRGSEAFF. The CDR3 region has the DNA TGTGCCAGCAGTTACCGGGGGTCTGAAGCTTTCTTT.

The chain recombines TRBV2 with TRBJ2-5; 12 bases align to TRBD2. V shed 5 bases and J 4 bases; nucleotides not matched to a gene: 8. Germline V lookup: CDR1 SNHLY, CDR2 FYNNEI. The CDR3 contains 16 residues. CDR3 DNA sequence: TGTGCCAGCAGTAGACGACTAGCGGGAGCGGGAGAGACCCAGTACTTC. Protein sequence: CASSRRLAGAGETQYF.

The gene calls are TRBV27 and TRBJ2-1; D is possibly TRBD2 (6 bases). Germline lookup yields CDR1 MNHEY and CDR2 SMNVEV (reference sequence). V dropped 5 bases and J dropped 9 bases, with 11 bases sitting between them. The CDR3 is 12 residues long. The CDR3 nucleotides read TGTGCCAGCAGTGTGCCCGGGGGTGAGCAGTTCTTC. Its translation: CASSVPGGEQFF.

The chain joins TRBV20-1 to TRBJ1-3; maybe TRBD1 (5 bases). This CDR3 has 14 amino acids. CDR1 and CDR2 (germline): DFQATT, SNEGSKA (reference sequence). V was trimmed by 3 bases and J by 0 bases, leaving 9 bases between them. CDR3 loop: CSASGGVSGNTIYF. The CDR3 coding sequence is TGCAGTGCTAGTGGGGGGGTCTCTGGAAACACCATATATTTT.

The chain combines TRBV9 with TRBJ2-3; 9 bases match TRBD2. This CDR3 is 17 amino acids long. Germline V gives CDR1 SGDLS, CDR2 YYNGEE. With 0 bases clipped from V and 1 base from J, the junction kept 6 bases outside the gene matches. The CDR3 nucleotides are TGTGCCAGCAGCGTAGCGTCTAGCGGGAAGGGCACAGATACGCAGTATTTT. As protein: CASSVASSGKGTDTQYF.

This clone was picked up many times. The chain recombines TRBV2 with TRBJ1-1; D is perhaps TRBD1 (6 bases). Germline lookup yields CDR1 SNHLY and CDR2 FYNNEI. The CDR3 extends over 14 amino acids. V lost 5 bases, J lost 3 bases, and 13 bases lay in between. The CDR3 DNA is TGTGCCAGCAGTACTACAGGGCGTCACACTGAAGCTTTCTTT. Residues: CASSTTGRHTEAFF.

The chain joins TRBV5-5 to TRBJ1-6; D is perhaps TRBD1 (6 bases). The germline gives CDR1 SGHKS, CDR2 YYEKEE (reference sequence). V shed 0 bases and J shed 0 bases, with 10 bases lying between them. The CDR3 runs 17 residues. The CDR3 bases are TGTGCCAGCAGCTTGGCTGGACAGAGCTCCTATAATTCACCCCTCCACTTT. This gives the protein CASSLAGQSSYNSPLHF.

The CDR3, as DNA: TGTGCCAGCAGTTACTCGGCAGGGATCCATGGCTACACCTTC. Protein product: CASSYSAGIHGYTF. The rearrangement uses TRBV6-5 and TRBJ1-2; maybe TRBD1 (5 bases). Per germline, CDR1 MNHEY and CDR2 SVGAGI. The CDR3 has 14 amino acids. With 0 bases removed from V and 6 bases from J, the gap between germline ends came to 11 bases.

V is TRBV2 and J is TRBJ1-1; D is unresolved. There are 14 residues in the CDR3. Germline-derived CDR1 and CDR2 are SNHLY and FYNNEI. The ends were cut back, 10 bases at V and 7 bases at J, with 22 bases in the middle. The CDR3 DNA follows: TGTGCCAACACTTCCCTGGGGAGGCCCTATGAAGCTTTCTTT. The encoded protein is CANTSLGRPYEAFF.

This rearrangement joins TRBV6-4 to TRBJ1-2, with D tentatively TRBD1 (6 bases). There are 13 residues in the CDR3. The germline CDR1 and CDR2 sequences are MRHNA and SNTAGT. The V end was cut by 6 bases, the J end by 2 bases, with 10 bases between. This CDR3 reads CASSQGRNYGYTF. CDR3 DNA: TGTGCCAGCAGCCAGGGGCGAAACTATGGCTACACCTTC.

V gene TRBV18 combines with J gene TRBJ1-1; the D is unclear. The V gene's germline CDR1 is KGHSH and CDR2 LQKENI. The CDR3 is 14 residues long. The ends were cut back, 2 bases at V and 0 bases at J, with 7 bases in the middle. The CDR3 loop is CASSPGRLNTEAFF. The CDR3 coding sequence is TGTGCCAGCTCACCAGGCAGGTTGAACACTGAAGCTTTCTTT. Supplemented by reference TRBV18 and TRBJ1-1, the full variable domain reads NAGVMQNPRHLVRRRGQEARLRCSPMKGHSHVYWYRQLPEEGLKFMVYLQKENIIDESGMPKERFSAEFPKEGPSILRIQQVVRGDSAAYFCASSPGRLNTEAFFGQGTRLTVV.